Below are 24 T cell receptor beta chains sequenced from a single sample in a study of blood T cells in healthy people across ages. The second PCR ran about 6 to 12 cycles with a sample-barcoded 5' primer and J-beta primers. MiXCR, applied by TCRdb to the 5' RACE reads, yields one record per CDR3 protein. Of about 1,600,000 distinct CDR3 sequences listed, 42% are singletons. Sequencing was done on a sample of blood. The receptors derive from a woman between 18 and 30 years old in good health.

J is TRBJ1-4 and V is TRBV5-1; 8 nucleotides match TRBD1. CDR1 is SGHRS, CDR2 YFSETQ, per germline. The V gene end was trimmed by 4 bases and the J gene end by 5 bases; junction bases not matched to a gene: 10. The length of the CDR3 is 16 residues. The CDR3 bases are TGCGCCAGCAGCCCGTGGTTGGGACAGGCGAATGAAAAACTGTTTTTT. This encodes CASSPWLGQANEKLFF.

J is TRBJ2-5 and V is TRBV9; the D is unclear. V dropped 0 bases and J dropped 3 bases, with 6 bases sitting between them. The length of the CDR3 is 13 residues. Germline loops: CDR1 SGDLS, CDR2 YYNGEE. The DNA of the CDR3 is TGTGCCAGCAGCGTAGTACCGGAAGAGACCCAGTACTTC. Translation gives CASSVVPEETQYF.

A single count supports this clonotype. V gene TRBV4-1 combines with J gene TRBJ2-1, with TRBD2 as a possible D gene (7 bases). The CDR3 is made up of 17 amino acids. V was cut by 0 bases and J by 7 bases, with 19 bases left in between. Germline V lookup: CDR1 MGHRA, CDR2 YSYEKL. The CDR3 coding sequence is TGCGCCAGCAGCCAAGAGGGGGTTGGGGGGGCGGGGAATGAGCAGTTCTTC. Amino acid sequence: CASSQEGVGGAGNEQFF.

The chain uses TRBV6-5 and TRBJ2-1, with D perhaps matching TRBD2 (6 bases). The CDR3 extends over 12 amino acids. V lost 5 bases and J lost 12, with 14 bases in between. Germline loops: CDR1 MNHEY, CDR2 SVGAGI. The CDR3 DNA is TGTGCCAGCAGTACGGGAGATAGTATGCAGTTCTTC. This translates into CASSTGDSMQFF.

Points on this clonotype: A read error may explain this, as a much larger clone is one base away. The V call is TRBV12-3 or TRBV12-4, the J call TRBJ2-1, with unresolved D. CDR3 length: 14 amino acids. Trimming removed 4 bases from V and 5 bases from J, with 12 bases in between. The CDR3 is CASSWTWVNNEQFF. As DNA, the CDR3 is TGTGCCAGCAGTTGGACGTGGGTCAACAATGAGCAGTTCTTC.

This chain connects TRBV12-3 or TRBV12-4 to TRBJ2-3; perhaps TRBD1 as D (5 bases). CDR3 length: 14 residues. V lost 6 bases, J lost 4 bases, and 14 bases lay in between. CDR3 residues: CASRRQLNADTQYF. The CDR3 bases are TGTGCCAGCAGACGACAGCTCAACGCAGATACGCAGTATTTT.

This clonotype has ten or more counts. The chain joins TRBV12-3 or TRBV12-4 to TRBJ2-6; no definite D call. The CDR3 totals 13 residues. The V and J ends lost 3 bases and 4 bases respectively, with 4 bases between them. The CDR3 sequence: CASSFTGANVLTF. The CDR3 DNA is TGTGCCAGCAGTTTCACCGGGGCCAACGTCCTGACTTTC.

This clonotype was detected only a few times. The J gene is TRBJ2-5, the V gene TRBV3-1; 7 bases fit TRBD2. Germline assignment: CDR1 LGHDT and CDR2 YNNKEL (reference sequence). The V segment lost 3 bases and the J segment 2 bases; nucleotides outside the gene matches: 6. This CDR3 spans 15 amino acids. CDR3 nucleotides: TGTGCCAGCAGCCACAAGGGAGCGGGACAAGAGACCCAGTACTTC. Translated, it gives CASSHKGAGQETQYF.

Regarding this clonotype: A much larger clone sits a single nucleotide away, making a read error possible. The chain joins TRBV11-1 to TRBJ2-5; D is possibly TRBD2 (5 bases). In germline, CDR1 is SGHAT, CDR2 FQDESV (reference sequence). The V end lost 4 bases, the J end lost 11 bases, and 17 bases lay between the germline ends. The CDR3 has 13 amino acids. CDR3 DNA sequence: TGTGCCAGCAGCTGGACTGGGCCCAATGAGCAGTACTTC. Translated: CASSWTGPNEQYF.

This chain connects TRBV5-1 to TRBJ2-4; the match to TRBD2 covers 8 bases. The end of the DNA aligns better with TRBJ2-5, so the J call may be wrong. Germline values: CDR1 SGHRS, CDR2 YFSETQ. This CDR3 spans 15 amino acids. DNA of the CDR3: TGCGCCAGCAGCCCTATAGCGGGACGGGCGGAGACCCAGTACTTC. Protein product: CASSPIAGRAETQYF.

This chain connects TRBV20-1 to TRBJ1-5, with 9 bases identical to TRBD1. The CDR3 totals 14 residues. Germline lookup yields CDR1 DFQATT and CDR2 SNEGSKA (reference sequence). V dropped 4 bases and J dropped 4; count of bases not matched to a gene: 5. The CDR3 DNA is TGCAGTGCTACCGCGACAGGGGGTAATCAGCCCCAGCATTTT. Translation: CSATATGGNQPQHF.

This clonotype turned up a few times. This chain links TRBV25-1 with TRBJ2-2, with 7 positions matching TRBD1. The J segment lost 3 bases and the V segment lost 5 bases, leaving 12 bases of the junction unmatched. CDR1 is MGHDK, CDR2 SYGVNS, per germline. There are 17 residues in the CDR3. The CDR3 nucleotides are TGTGCCAGCAGTCTTCTGACAGGGAGAGGTGACACCGGGGAGCTGTTTTTT. Protein: CASSLLTGRGDTGELFF.

The chain employs TRBV6-1 and TRBJ2-3; tentatively, D is TRBD2 (6 bases). The germline V and J ends were trimmed by 8 bases and 0 bases, with 15 bases remaining between them. CDR1 is MNHNS, CDR2 SASEGT, per germline. CDR3 length equals 15 residues. This chain's CDR3 is CASQQLGTSTDTQYF. The CDR3 coding sequence is TGTGCCAGCCAGCAGCTAGGGACTAGCACAGATACGCAGTATTTT.

This clonotype was counted a few times. This chain connects TRBV2 to TRBJ2-1; D is unclear. Germline CDR1 and CDR2: SNHLY and FYNNEI. The CDR3 contains 15 residues. Trimming took off 7 bases at V and 4 bases at J, with 17 bases between the two ends. CDR3 protein: CASTPGQSRYNEQFF. CDR3 bases: TGTGCCAGCACTCCTGGGCAGAGTAGGTACAATGAGCAGTTCTTC. The variable domain in full, completed from reference TRBV2 and TRBJ2-1, reads EPEVTQTPSHQVTQMGQEVILRCVPISNHLYFYWYRQILGQKVEFLVSFYNNEISEKSEIFDDQFSVERPDGSNFTLKIRSTKLEDSAMYFCASTPGQSRYNEQFFGPGTRLTVL.

V is TRBV6-5 and J is TRBJ2-2; tentatively, D is TRBD1 (6 bases). CDR1 and CDR2 from the germline V gene are MNHEY and SVGAGI. Trimming removed 6 bases at V and 7 bases at J, with 15 bases between. The CDR3 runs 14 residues. CDR3 in DNA: TGTGCCAGCAGAACTCGGACAGTAATCGGGGAGCTGTTTTTT. This encodes CASRTRTVIGELFF.

CDR3: CASSEATGLGTDTQYF. The DNA of the CDR3 is TGTGCCAGCAGTGAAGCGACCGGGTTGGGCACAGATACGCAGTATTTT. The chain uses TRBV6-1 and TRBJ2-3; D gene unclear. The V end was cut by 0 bases, the J end by 1 base, with 11 bases between. The CDR3 loop spans 16 amino acids. CDR1 and CDR2 (germline): MNHNS, SASEGT.

This clonotype was observed a few times. The chain employs TRBV18 and TRBJ1-2, with 7 bases matching TRBD1. The CDR3 contains 16 residues. Germline CDR1 KGHSH, CDR2 LQKENI. V trimming: 3 bases; J trimming: 4 bases; junction bases outside the gene matches: 11. The CDR3 is CASSPAWDRFSYGYTF. CDR3 nucleotides: TGTGCCAGCTCACCCGCTTGGGACAGATTTTCCTATGGCTACACCTTC.

CDR3 region: CSAPPGAGAQETQYF. CDR3 sequence (DNA): TGCAGTGCTCCCCCGGGAGCAGGGGCCCAAGAGACCCAGTACTTC. This chain connects TRBV20-1 to TRBJ2-5; D is tentatively TRBD1 or TRBD2 (6 bases each). Between the trimmed V and J ends, which lost 5 bases and 1 base, there was a span of 17 bases. This CDR3 contains 15 residues. From germline, CDR1 is DFQATT and CDR2 SNEGSKA (reference sequence).

The V gene is TRBV11-2, the J gene TRBJ1-2; 9 bases match TRBD1. With V trimmed by 5 bases and J by 8 bases, 9 bases remained unmatched. Germline lookup yields CDR1 SGHAT and CDR2 FQNNGV. CDR3 length equals 14 residues. The DNA of the CDR3 is TGTGCCAGCAGCCAGGACAGGGGAGGTAGCGGCTACACCTTC. Translated: CASSQDRGGSGYTF.

This clonotype was recorded a few times. The chain employs TRBV10-3 and TRBJ2-5; 10 bases agree with TRBD1. The CDR3 is 14 residues long. Unmatched junction bases numbered 10, after V lost 4 bases and J lost 11 bases. Per the germline V gene, CDR1 is ENHRY and CDR2 is SYGVKD. CDR3 DNA: TGTGCCATCAGTGGACAGGGGGCGGGTTTATGGCAGTACTTC. Translation gives CAISGQGAGLWQYF.

This clonotype was found once. The chain couples TRBV7-6 to TRBJ2-1; possible D gene TRBD2, 6 bases. Germline loops: CDR1 SGHVS, CDR2 FNYEAQ. V gave up 7 bases and J gave up 9 bases, with 25 bases separating them. The CDR3 runs 16 residues. In nucleotides, the CDR3 is TGTGCCAGCATCCGCTTCCCGGCTAGCGACAAGGCTGAGCAGTTCTTC. Amino acid sequence: CASIRFPASDKAEQFF.

This clonotype came up once. The chain is built from TRBV28 and TRBJ2-5; no definite D call. The CDR3 has 15 amino acids. Germline V gene lookup returns CDR1 MDHEN and CDR2 SYDVKM. Trimming left V 5 bases short and J 4 bases short, with 17 bases between. This chain's CDR3 is CASSPTQPVGETQYF. In DNA form, the CDR3 reads TGTGCCAGCAGTCCTACGCAACCTGTTGGAGAGACCCAGTACTTC.

The chain links TRBV10-1 to TRBJ2-5, with D perhaps TRBD2 (5 bases). Between the trimmed V and J ends, which lost 6 bases and 11 bases, there was a span of 31 bases. The CDR3 has 17 residues. CDR1 and CDR2 (germline): WNHNN, SYGVQD (reference sequence). The DNA of the CDR3 is TGCGCCAGCAGCCCCTCGGGGTGGGAAATTATTGGCAGTGAGCAGTACTTC. Translating it yields CASSPSGWEIIGSEQYF.

In DNA form, the CDR3 reads TGTGCCAGCAGTCGCGCAGGGGCCGAGAACACTGAAGCTTTCTTT. Amino acid sequence: CASSRAGAENTEAFF. The chain has TRBV28 and TRBJ1-1, with a possible D match to TRBD1 (6 bases). The V gene's germline CDR1 is MDHEN and CDR2 SYDVKM. CDR3 size: 15 residues. The V and J ends lost 5 bases and 1 base respectively, with 14 bases between them.